This T cell receptor beta chain originates from a study of blood T cell repertoires in COVID-19. At the level of the study: Italy, Spain and the United States were the sources of the convalescent and acute COVID-19 samples.

Authors' processing steps: Nucleated cell counts were estimated from reference gene primer amplification. Generated by immunoSEQ multiplex PCR, the TCRdb table keeps only in-frame clones and is missing some. That table furnishes V, J and clone size, whereas the DNA furnished D and trimming. The sample yields more than 25,000 clones, about 90% seen once. Germline assignment: CDR1 LNHDA and CDR2 SQIVND (reference sequence). The length of the CDR3 is 13 residues. The germline V and J ends were trimmed by 10 bases and 7 bases, with 17 bases remaining between them. This sequence joins TRBV19 and TRBJ1-5, with D maybe TRBD1 (6 bases). Sequencing was performed on peripheral blood. The clonotype comes from a man between 65 and 79 years old with active or convalescent COVID-19. The DNA for the CDR3 is TGTGCCACCCACGGGGGGCTTGGACAGCCCCAGCATTTT. It is translated as CATHGGLGQPQHF.